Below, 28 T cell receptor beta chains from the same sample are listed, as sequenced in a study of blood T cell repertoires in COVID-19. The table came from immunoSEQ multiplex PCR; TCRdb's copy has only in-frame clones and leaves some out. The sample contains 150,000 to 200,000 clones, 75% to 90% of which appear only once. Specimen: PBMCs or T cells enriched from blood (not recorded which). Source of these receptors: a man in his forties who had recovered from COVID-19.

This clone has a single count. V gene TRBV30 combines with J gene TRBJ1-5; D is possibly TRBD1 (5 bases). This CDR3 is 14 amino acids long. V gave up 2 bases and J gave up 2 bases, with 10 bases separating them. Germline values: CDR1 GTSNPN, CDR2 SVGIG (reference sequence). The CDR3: CAWSRGSRNQPQHF. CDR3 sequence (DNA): TGTGCCTGGAGTCGGGGGAGCCGCAATCAGCCCCAGCATTTT.

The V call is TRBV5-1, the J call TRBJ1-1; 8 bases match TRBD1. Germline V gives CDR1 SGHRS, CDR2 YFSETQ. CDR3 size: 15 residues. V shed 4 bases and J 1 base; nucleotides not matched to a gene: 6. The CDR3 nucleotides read TGCGCCAGCAGCCCAGAGGACAGGGCGAACACTGAAGCTTTCTTT. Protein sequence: CASSPEDRANTEAFF.

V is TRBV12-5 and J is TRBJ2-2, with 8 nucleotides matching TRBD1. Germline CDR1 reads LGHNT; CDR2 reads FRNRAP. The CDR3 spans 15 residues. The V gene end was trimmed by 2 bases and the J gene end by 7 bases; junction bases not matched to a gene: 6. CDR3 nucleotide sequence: TGTGCTAGTGGTTTGAACAGGGGGGATGGCGGGGAGCTGTTTTTT. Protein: CASGLNRGDGGELFF.

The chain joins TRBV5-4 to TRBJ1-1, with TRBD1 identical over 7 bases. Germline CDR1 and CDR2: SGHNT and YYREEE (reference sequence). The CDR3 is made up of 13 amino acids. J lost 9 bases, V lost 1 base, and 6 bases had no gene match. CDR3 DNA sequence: TGTGCCAGCAGCTTGAAGGGGGGACAGAAAGCTTTCTTT. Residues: CASSLKGGQKAFF.

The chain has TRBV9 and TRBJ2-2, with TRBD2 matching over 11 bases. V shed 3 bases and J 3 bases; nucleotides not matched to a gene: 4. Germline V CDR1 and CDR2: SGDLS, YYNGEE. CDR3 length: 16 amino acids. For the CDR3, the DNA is TGTGCCAGCAGCGCGACGACTAGCGGGGACACCGGGGAGCTGTTTTTT. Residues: CASSATTSGDTGELFF.

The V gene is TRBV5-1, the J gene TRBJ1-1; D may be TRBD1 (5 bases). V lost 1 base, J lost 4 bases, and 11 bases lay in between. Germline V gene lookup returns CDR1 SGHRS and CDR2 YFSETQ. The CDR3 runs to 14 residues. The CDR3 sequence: CASSLRAGPTEAFF. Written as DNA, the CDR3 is TGCGCCAGCAGCTTGAGGGCAGGGCCCACTGAAGCTTTCTTT.

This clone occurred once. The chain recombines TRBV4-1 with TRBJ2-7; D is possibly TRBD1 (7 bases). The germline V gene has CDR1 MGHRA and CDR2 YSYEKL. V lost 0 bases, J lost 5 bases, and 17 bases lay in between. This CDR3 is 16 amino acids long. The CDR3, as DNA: TGCGCCAGCAGCCAAGAAGGGGGGACAGTTGGCCACGAGCAGTACTTC. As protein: CASSQEGGTVGHEQYF.

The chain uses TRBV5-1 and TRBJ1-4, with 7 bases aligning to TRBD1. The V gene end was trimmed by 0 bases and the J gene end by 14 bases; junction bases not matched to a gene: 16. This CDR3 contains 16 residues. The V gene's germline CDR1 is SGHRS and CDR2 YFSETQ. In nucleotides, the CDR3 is TGCGCCAGCAGCTTGGCCGGGAGGGACAGTGAATCAATTCTGTTTTTT. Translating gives CASSLAGRDSESILFF.

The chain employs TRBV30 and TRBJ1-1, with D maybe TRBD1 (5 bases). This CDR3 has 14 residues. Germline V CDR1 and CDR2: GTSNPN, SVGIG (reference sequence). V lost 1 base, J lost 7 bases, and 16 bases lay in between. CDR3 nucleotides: TGTGCCTGGAGTGAGAGGGGCGGGAAGGATGAAGCTTTCTTT. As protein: CAWSERGGKDEAFF.

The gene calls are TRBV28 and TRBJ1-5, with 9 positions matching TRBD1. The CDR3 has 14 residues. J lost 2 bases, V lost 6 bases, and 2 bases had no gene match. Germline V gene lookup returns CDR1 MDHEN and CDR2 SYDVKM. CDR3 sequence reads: CASRRQGGNQPQHF. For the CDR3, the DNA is TGTGCCAGCAGACGACAGGGGGGCAATCAGCCCCAGCATTTT. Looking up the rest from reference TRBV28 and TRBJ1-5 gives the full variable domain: DVKVTQSSRYLVKRTGEKVFLECVQDMDHENMFWYRQDPGLGLRLIYFSYDVKMKEKGDIPEGYSVSREKKERFSLILESASTNQTSMYLCASRRQGGNQPQHFGDGTRLSIL.

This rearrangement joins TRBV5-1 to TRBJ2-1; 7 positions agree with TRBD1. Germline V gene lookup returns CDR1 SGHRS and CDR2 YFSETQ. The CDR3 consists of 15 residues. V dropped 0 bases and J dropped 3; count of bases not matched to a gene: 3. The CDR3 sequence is CASSLGGTVYNEQFF. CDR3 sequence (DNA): TGCGCCAGCAGCTTGGGGGGGACAGTCTACAATGAGCAGTTCTTC.

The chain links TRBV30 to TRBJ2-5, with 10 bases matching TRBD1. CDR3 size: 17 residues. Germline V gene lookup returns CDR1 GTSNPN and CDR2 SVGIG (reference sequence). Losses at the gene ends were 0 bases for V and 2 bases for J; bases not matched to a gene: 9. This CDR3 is CAWSVRVGTGVQETQYF. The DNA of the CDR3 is TGTGCCTGGAGTGTACGAGTAGGGACAGGGGTTCAAGAGACCCAGTACTTC. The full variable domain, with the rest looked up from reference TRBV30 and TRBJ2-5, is SQTIHQWPATLVQPVGSPLSLECTVEGTSNPNLYWYRQAAGRGLQLLFYSVGIGQISSEVPQNLSASRPQDRQFILSSKKLLLSDSGFYLCAWSVRVGTGVQETQYFGPGTRLLVL.

The CDR3 region is CASSLDLAYRSSYEQYF. The DNA of the CDR3 is TGTGCCAGCAGTTTAGATTTAGCGTATAGGAGCTCCTACGAGCAGTACTTC. The J gene is TRBJ2-7, the V gene TRBV28, with a possible D match to TRBD2 (5 bases). The germline CDR1 and CDR2 sequences are MDHEN and SYDVKM. V lost 2 bases and J 0 bases, leaving 17 bases between the germline ends. The CDR3 runs 17 residues. Using reference TRBV28 and TRBJ2-7 for the parts outside the CDR3, the full variable domain is DVKVTQSSRYLVKRTGEKVFLECVQDMDHENMFWYRQDPGLGLRLIYFSYDVKMKEKGDIPEGYSVSREKKERFSLILESASTNQTSMYLCASSLDLAYRSSYEQYFGPGTRLTVT.

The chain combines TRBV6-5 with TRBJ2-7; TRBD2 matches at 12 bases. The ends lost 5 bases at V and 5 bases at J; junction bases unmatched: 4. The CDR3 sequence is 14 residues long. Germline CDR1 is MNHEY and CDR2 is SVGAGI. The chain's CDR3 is CASSRLAGADEQYF. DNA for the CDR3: TGTGCCAGCAGTAGACTAGCGGGAGCCGACGAGCAGTACTTC.

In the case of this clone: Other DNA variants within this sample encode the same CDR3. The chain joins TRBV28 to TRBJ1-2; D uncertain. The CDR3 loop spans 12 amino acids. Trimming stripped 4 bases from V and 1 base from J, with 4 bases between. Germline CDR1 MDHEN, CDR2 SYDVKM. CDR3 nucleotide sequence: TGTGCCAGCAGTTCACTTAACTATGGCTACACCTTC. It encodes CASSSLNYGYTF.

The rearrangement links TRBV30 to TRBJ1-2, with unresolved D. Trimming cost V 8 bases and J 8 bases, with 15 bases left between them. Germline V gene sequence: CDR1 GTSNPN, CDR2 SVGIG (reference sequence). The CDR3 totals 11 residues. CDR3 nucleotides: TGTGCCACACCCCAGACTATAGGCTACACCTTC. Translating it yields CATPQTIGYTF.

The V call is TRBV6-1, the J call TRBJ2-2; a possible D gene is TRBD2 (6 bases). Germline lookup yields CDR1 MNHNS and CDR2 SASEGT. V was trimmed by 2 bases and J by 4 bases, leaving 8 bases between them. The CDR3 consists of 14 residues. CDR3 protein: CASSETGVTGELFF. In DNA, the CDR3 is TGTGCCAGCAGTGAAACGGGAGTCACCGGGGAGCTGTTTTTT.

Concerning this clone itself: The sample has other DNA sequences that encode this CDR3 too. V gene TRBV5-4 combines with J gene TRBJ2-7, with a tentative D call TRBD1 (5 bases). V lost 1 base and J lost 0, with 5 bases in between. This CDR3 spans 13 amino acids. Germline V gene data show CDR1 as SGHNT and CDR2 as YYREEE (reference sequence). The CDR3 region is CASSLQGSYEQYF. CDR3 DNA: TGTGCCAGCAGCTTGCAGGGCTCCTACGAGCAGTACTTC.

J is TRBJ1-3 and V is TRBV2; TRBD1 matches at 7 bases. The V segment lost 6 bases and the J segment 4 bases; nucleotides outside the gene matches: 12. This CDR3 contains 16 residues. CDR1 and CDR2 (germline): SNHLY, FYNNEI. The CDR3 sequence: CASSYTDRESGNTIYF. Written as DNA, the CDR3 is TGTGCCAGCAGCTATACTGACAGGGAGTCCGGAAACACCATATATTTT.

DNA of the CDR3: TGTGCCAGTAGGGGCACGCTGACCCCCGGCGGCTACACCTTC. Amino acid sequence: CASRGTLTPGGYTF. The chain employs TRBV19 and TRBJ1-2; unclear D gene. Trimming stripped 6 bases from V and 8 bases from J, with 19 bases between. CDR3 length equals 14 residues. The germline V gene encodes CDR1 LNHDA and CDR2 SQIVND (reference sequence).

CDR3 sequence: CASSPRGGRDTQYF. The CDR3 nucleotides read TGTGCCAGCAGCCCCAGGGGTGGCAGGGATACGCAGTATTTT. V is TRBV5-4 and J is TRBJ2-3, with a possible D match to TRBD1 (6 bases). V lost 4 bases and J 6 bases, leaving 15 bases between the germline ends. This CDR3 has 14 residues. Germline V gives CDR1 SGHNT, CDR2 YYREEE (reference sequence).

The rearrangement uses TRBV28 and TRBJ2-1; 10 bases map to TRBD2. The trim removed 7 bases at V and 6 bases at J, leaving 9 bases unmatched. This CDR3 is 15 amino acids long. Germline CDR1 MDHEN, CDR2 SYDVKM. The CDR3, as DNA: TGTGCCAGCAACACCGGGACTAGCGCGGGCAATGAGCAGTTCTTC. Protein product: CASNTGTSAGNEQFF.

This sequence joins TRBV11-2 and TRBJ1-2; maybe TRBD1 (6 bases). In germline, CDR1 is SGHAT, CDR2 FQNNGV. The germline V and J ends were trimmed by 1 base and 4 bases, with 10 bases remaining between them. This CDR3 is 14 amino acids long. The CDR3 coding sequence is TGTGCCAGCAGCTTAGGGGGGCTCTCCTATGGCTACACCTTC. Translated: CASSLGGLSYGYTF.

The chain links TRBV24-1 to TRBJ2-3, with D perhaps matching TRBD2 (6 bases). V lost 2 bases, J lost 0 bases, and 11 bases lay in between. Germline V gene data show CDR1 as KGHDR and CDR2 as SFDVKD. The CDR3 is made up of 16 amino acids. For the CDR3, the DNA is TGTGCCACCAGTGATTCTCGGGGGACTAGCACAGATACGCAGTATTTT. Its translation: CATSDSRGTSTDTQYF.

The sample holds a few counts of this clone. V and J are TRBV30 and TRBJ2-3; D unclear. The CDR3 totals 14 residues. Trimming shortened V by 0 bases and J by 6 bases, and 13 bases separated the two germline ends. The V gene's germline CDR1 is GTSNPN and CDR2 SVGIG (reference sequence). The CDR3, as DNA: TGTGCCTGGAGTGTACGTCAGTTCGTCGATACGCAGTATTTT. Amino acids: CAWSVRQFVDTQYF.

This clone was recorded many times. CDR3 sequence reads: CASSQDNRVRVLREQYF. The DNA for the CDR3 is TGTGCCAGCAGCCAAGATAACCGGGTCAGGGTTCTCCGGGAGCAGTACTTC. J is TRBJ2-7 and V is TRBV4-2, with TRBD1 as a possible D gene (5 bases). The germline V gene has CDR1 LGHNA and CDR2 YNFKEQ. This CDR3 is 17 amino acids long. V dropped 0 bases and J dropped 7 bases, with 22 bases sitting between them.

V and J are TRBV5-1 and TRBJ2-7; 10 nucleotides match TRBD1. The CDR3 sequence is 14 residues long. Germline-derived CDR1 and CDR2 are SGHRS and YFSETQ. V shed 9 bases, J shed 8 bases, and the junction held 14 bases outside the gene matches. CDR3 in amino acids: CATYQKPGQGQQYF. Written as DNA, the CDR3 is TGCGCCACCTACCAAAAACCGGGACAGGGGCAGCAGTACTTC.

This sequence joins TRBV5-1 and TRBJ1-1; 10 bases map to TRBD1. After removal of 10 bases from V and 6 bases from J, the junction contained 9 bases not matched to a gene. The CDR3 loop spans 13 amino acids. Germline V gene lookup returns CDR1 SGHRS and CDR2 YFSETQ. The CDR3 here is CASRGQGYSEAFF. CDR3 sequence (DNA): TGCGCCTCCCGGGGACAGGGGTACTCTGAAGCTTTCTTT.